This is a list of T cell receptor beta chains from one sample in a study of T cell changes during pregnancy in multiple sclerosis. The table came from immunoSEQ multiplex PCR; TCRdb's copy has only in-frame clones and leaves some out. The sample lists around 65,000 clones; around nine tenths were seen once. The sequences come from peripheral blood, collected in the third trimester of pregnancy. Receptors were obtained from a female donor in good health, enrolled as a control in a pregnancy study. The CDR3 runs from the conserved cysteine through the conserved F or W. The D gene is left open where the match is weak. A row's size may be missing; if present it is once, few, many or a size class.

V gene,J gene,D gene,clone size,CDR3 protein,CDR3 DNA
TRBV7-9,TRBJ2-2,TRBD1,.,CASSGQVNTGELFF,TGTGCCAGCAGCGGACAGGTGAACACCGGGGAGCTGTTTTTT
TRBV14,TRBJ1-6,TRBD1,.,CASSQTPGQGSYNSPLHF,TGTGCCAGCAGCCAGACCCCGGGACAGGGCTCCTATAATTCACCCCTCCACTTT
TRBV4-2,TRBJ2-7,.,.,CASSQGGGSSYEQYF,TGTGCCAGCAGCCAAGGGGGGGGCAGCTCCTACGAGCAGTACTTC
TRBV6-4,TRBJ1-6,TRBD1,.,CASSETGGVNSPLHF,TGTGCCAGCAGTGAAACAGGGGGCGTCAATTCACCCCTCCACTTT
TRBV28,TRBJ1-6,.,.,CASSLVGLPRSYNSPLHF,TGTGCCAGCAGTTTAGTAGGTTTACCGAGGTCCTATAATTCACCCCTCCACTTT
TRBV19,TRBJ1-5,.,few,CASSMKEEQPQHF,TGTGCCAGTAGTATGAAAGAGGAGCAGCCCCAGCATTTT
TRBV16,TRBJ1-2,TRBD1,once,CASSSISGGYGYTF,TGTGCCAGCAGCTCAATATCAGGGGGCTATGGCTACACCTTC
TRBV27,TRBJ2-5,TRBD1,.,CASSRRDSQETQYF,TGTGCCAGCAGTCGCCGGGACAGCCAAGAGACCCAGTACTTC
TRBV7-9,TRBJ1-1,.,.,CASSLRKQGKNTEAFF,TGTGCCAGCAGCTTAAGGAAACAGGGAAAGAACACTGAAGCTTTCTTT
TRBV5-1,TRBJ1-1,.,once,CASSLDGMGRTEAFF,TGCGCCAGCAGCTTGGACGGGATGGGTCGTACTGAAGCTTTCTTT
TRBV15,TRBJ1-5,.,.,CATSRDVQPQHF,TGTGCCACCAGCAGAGACGTCCAGCCCCAGCATTTT
TRBV19,TRBJ2-7,TRBD1,.,CASSNRQGPTYEQYF,TGTGCCAGTAGTAACCGACAGGGCCCCACCTACGAGCAGTACTTC
TRBV10-3,TRBJ1-1,TRBD1,.,CAISLFQGAETEAFF,TGTGCCATCAGCCTATTTCAGGGGGCCGAGACTGAAGCTTTCTTT
TRBV18,TRBJ1-1,TRBD1,few,CASSLGTASMNTEAFF,TGTGCCAGCTCACTCGGGACAGCGTCCATGAACACTGAAGCTTTCTTT
TRBV7-2,TRBJ1-2,.,.,CASSLARQLRGSGYTF,TGTGCCAGCAGCTTAGCGCGGCAGTTAAGGGGAAGTGGCTACACCTTC
TRBV7-2,TRBJ2-7,TRBD1,.,CASSLGTGAFYEQYF,TGTGCCAGCAGCTTAGGGACAGGAGCTTTCTACGAGCAGTACTTC
TRBV7-2,TRBJ2-2,.,.,CASSFGATGELFF,TGTGCCAGCAGCTTTGGAGCCACCGGGGAGCTGTTTTTT
TRBV19,TRBJ1-2,.,.,CASSLQVSSYGYTF,TGTGCCAGTAGTTTACAGGTATCCAGCTATGGCTACACCTTC
TRBV27,TRBJ2-7,.,.,CASSFQGSQNEQYF,TGTGCCAGCAGTTTTCAGGGATCTCAGAACGAGCAGTACTTC
TRBV4-3,TRBJ1-2,TRBD1,.,CASSQVAGGNYGYTF,TGCGCCAGCAGCCAAGTCGCAGGGGGTAACTATGGCTACACCTTC
TRBV19,TRBJ2-1,TRBD2,.,CASSTTSISYNEQFF,TGTGCCAGTAGTACGACTAGCATTTCCTACAATGAGCAGTTCTTC
TRBV27,TRBJ2-7,.,.,CASSPRRTASYEQYF,TGTGCCAGCAGTCCCAGGCGCACTGCCTCCTACGAGCAGTACTTC
TRBV4-3,TRBJ1-2,TRBD1,.,CASSQASGLQGPNYGYTF,TGCGCCAGCAGCCAAGCTTCGGGCCTACAGGGGCCCAACTATGGCTACACCTTC
TRBV6-6,TRBJ1-2,.,.,CASSYSISDSDGYTF,TGTGCCAGCAGTTACTCGATATCTGACAGCGATGGCTACACCTTC
TRBV11-2,TRBJ1-3,TRBD1,.,CASSSPGQGKSGNTIYF,TGTGCCAGCAGCTCGCCGGGACAGGGGAAATCTGGAAACACCATATATTTT
TRBV11-2,TRBJ2-1,.,.,CASSLVNEQFF,TGTGCCAGCAGCTTAGTAAATGAGCAGTTCTTC
TRBV7-3,TRBJ2-1,.,.,CASSPIQGRGEQFF,TGTGCCAGCAGCCCGATACAGGGTCGGGGTGAGCAGTTCTTC
TRBV28,TRBJ2-2,.,.,CASLLTGELFF,TGTGCCAGCTTACTCACCGGGGAGCTGTTTTTT
TRBV18,TRBJ1-2,.,.,CASSLNRDSSRGYTF,TGTGCCAGCTCACTTAACCGGGACTCCAGCCGGGGCTACACCTTC